The 29 T cell receptor beta chains reported below all come from one sample, sequenced in a study of blood T cell repertoires in COVID-19. Repertoires were generated with immunoSEQ multiplex PCR, while TCRdb's copy carries only in-frame clones and drops some. The sample records approximately 400,000 clones, approximately 88% being singletons. The specimen was peripheral blood. These receptors came from a middle-aged man with acute or convalescent COVID-19.

V usage is TRBV2 and J usage is TRBJ2-7; D possibly corresponds to TRBD2 (5 bases). The CDR3 sequence is 13 residues long. Germline-derived CDR1 and CDR2 are SNHLY and FYNNEI. Trimming removed 6 bases from V and 1 base from J, with 10 bases in between. The CDR3 sequence is CASRSGLSYEQYF. As DNA, the CDR3 is TGTGCCAGCAGATCCGGACTTTCCTACGAGCAGTACTTC.

This chain joins TRBV11-2 and TRBJ1-1; possibly TRBD1 for D (6 bases). This CDR3 spans 18 amino acids. CDR1 and CDR2 (germline): SGHAT, FQNNGV. V was pared by 1 base and J by 0 bases, with 18 bases between. In nucleotides, the CDR3 is TGTGCCAGCAGCTTAGTTCCCCCCAGGGGCGTTTTGAACACTGAAGCTTTCTTT. It translates to CASSLVPPRGVLNTEAFF.

This chain joins TRBV13 and TRBJ1-6; TRBD1 agrees at 8 bases. The ends lost 3 bases at V and 7 bases at J; junction bases unmatched: 5. CDR1 is PRHDT, CDR2 FYEKMQ, per germline (reference sequence). The CDR3 has 15 residues. CDR3 region: CASSFGQGANSPLHF. As DNA, the CDR3 is TGTGCCAGCAGCTTTGGGCAGGGGGCGAATTCACCCCTCCACTTT.

The chain's CDR3 is CASSLTGLAGGSYEQYF. CDR3 DNA sequence: TGTGCCAGCAGTTTAACGGGGCTAGCGGGAGGAAGTTACGAGCAGTACTTC. This chain connects TRBV27 to TRBJ2-7, with TRBD2 matching 11 bases. Per germline, CDR1 MNHEY and CDR2 SMNVEV (reference sequence). There are 17 residues in the CDR3. J lost 4 bases, V lost 2 bases, and 10 bases had no gene match.

The sample holds one count of this clone. The chain combines TRBV7-2 with TRBJ2-1, with 10 positions matching TRBD2. The CDR3 has 16 residues. Germline V gene lookup returns CDR1 SGHTA and CDR2 FQGNSA. Trimming removed 3 bases from V and 4 bases from J; junction bases left unmatched: 6. This CDR3 reads CASSFLTSGTYNEQFF. The CDR3 nucleotides are TGTGCCAGCAGCTTCCTAACTAGCGGGACTTACAATGAGCAGTTCTTC.

The genes are TRBV2 and TRBJ1-2, with D maybe TRBD1 (5 bases). Germline V gives CDR1 SNHLY, CDR2 FYNNEI. With 6 bases removed from V and 1 base from J, the gap between germline ends came to 9 bases. The CDR3 extends over 13 amino acids. The CDR3 coding sequence is TGTGCCAGCAGAGGGGAAGTTAACTATGGCTACACCTTC. It translates to CASRGEVNYGYTF.

The chain couples TRBV6-4 to TRBJ2-2; TRBD1 aligns across 9 bases. With 6 bases clipped from V and 0 bases from J, the junction kept 2 bases outside the gene matches. Germline V gene data show CDR1 as MRHNA and CDR2 as SNTAGT. The CDR3 is made up of 15 amino acids. CDR3 in amino acids: CASSRDRANTGELFF. The CDR3 nucleotides are TGTGCCAGCAGCCGGGACAGGGCGAACACCGGGGAGCTGTTTTTT.

The chain has TRBV5-4 and TRBJ1-6; D is perhaps TRBD1 (5 bases). V lost 0 bases to trimming and J lost 13 bases, with 14 bases between them. Germline CDR1 reads SGHNT; CDR2 reads YYREEE (reference sequence). The CDR3 runs 14 residues. CDR3 protein: CASSLEGAAGPLHF. CDR3 sequence (DNA): TGTGCCAGCAGCTTGGAAGGGGCCGCGGGGCCCCTCCACTTT.

The V gene is TRBV2, the J gene TRBJ1-4; TRBD1 might be the D (6 bases). The V end lost 9 bases, the J end lost 0 bases, and 11 bases lay between the germline ends. Germline V gene lookup returns CDR1 SNHLY and CDR2 FYNNEI. This CDR3 has 14 residues. Here the CDR3 DNA reads TGTGCCAGTGTGGACAGCGCAACTAATGAAAAACTGTTTTTT. It is translated as CASVDSATNEKLFF.

This clone was recorded a few times. The chain couples TRBV28 to TRBJ1-2; TRBD1 matches at 7 bases. Losses at the gene ends were 6 bases for V and 4 bases for J; bases not matched to a gene: 8. The CDR3 spans 14 residues. Germline assignment: CDR1 MDHEN and CDR2 SYDVKM. CDR3: CASRAATGTYGYTF. CDR3 nucleotide sequence: TGTGCCAGCAGGGCAGCGACAGGGACCTATGGCTACACCTTC.

The J gene is TRBJ2-2, the V gene TRBV30; the D is unclear. This CDR3 contains 13 residues. The ends were cut back, 2 bases at V and 1 base at J, with 5 bases in the middle. Germline assignment: CDR1 GTSNPN and CDR2 SVGIG (reference sequence). The chain's CDR3 is CAWSTGNTGELFF. DNA for the CDR3: TGTGCCTGGAGTACGGGGAACACCGGGGAGCTGTTTTTT.

This sequence joins TRBV2 and TRBJ1-2; TRBD1 might be the D (5 bases). The CDR3 is made up of 13 amino acids. V was trimmed by 3 bases and J by 2 bases, leaving 7 bases between them. The germline V gene has CDR1 SNHLY and CDR2 FYNNEI. CDR3 DNA: TGTGCCAGCAGTGACAGGGAAAACTATGGCTACACCTTC. Protein sequence: CASSDRENYGYTF.

V and J are TRBV27 and TRBJ2-7; 8 bases agree with TRBD1. CDR1 and CDR2 (germline): MNHEY, SMNVEV (reference sequence). With 3 bases clipped from V and 3 bases from J, the junction kept 13 bases outside the gene matches. This CDR3 region has 17 residues. The CDR3 here is CASSLGQVNPLHYEQYF. The CDR3 nucleotides read TGTGCCAGCAGTTTGGGACAGGTAAATCCCCTTCACTACGAGCAGTACTTC.

In DNA form, the CDR3 reads TGTGCCAGCAGCCAAGAAGGACTAGCGGGGGGCCTATACGAGCAGTACTTC. This sequence encodes CASSQEGLAGGLYEQYF. This sequence joins TRBV4-2 and TRBJ2-7, with TRBD2 matching 14 bases. There are 17 residues in the CDR3. V lost 0 bases and J lost 4; bases outside the gene matches: 5. Looked up from germline, CDR1 is LGHNA and CDR2 is YNFKEQ.

The chain joins TRBV29-1 to TRBJ2-5; perhaps TRBD2 as D (7 bases). The V end was cut by 4 bases, the J end by 5 bases, with 14 bases between. The CDR3 runs to 13 residues. CDR1 and CDR2 from the germline V gene are SQVTM and ANQGSEA. In DNA, the CDR3 is TGCAGCGTTGCGGAACAGGGAGGGGAGACCCAGTACTTC. Its protein product is CSVAEQGGETQYF.

The V call is TRBV5-8, the J call TRBJ2-3; possible D gene TRBD2, 7 bases. Trimming removed 4 bases from V and 2 bases from J, with 14 bases in between. The length of the CDR3 is 15 residues. Germline lookup yields CDR1 SGHTS and CDR2 YDEGEE. CDR3 sequence (DNA): TGTGCCAGCAGCGAATTGGGGGGGCACACAGATACGCAGTATTTT. This encodes CASSELGGHTDTQYF.

V gene TRBV4-1 combines with J gene TRBJ1-2; 7 nucleotides match TRBD1. CDR1 is MGHRA and CDR2 is YSYEKL in the germline V gene. V was pared by 5 bases and J by 7 bases, with 10 bases of the junction left unmatched. The CDR3 contains 14 residues. CDR3 bases: TGCGCCAGCAGCTCCTGGACGGACAGGACTGGCTACACCTTC. This sequence encodes CASSSWTDRTGYTF.

The chain links TRBV5-1 to TRBJ1-1; weak D call: TRBD1 (6 bases). Germline lookup yields CDR1 SGHRS and CDR2 YFSETQ. The CDR3 runs 14 residues. The V end lost 0 bases, the J end lost 4 bases, and 10 bases lay between the germline ends. CDR3 nucleotide sequence: TGCGCCAGCAGCTTGGAAGTCAGGGGCACTGAAGCTTTCTTT. Its translation: CASSLEVRGTEAFF.

The chain combines TRBV12-3 or TRBV12-4 with TRBJ1-4; TRBD1 is a possible D gene (5 bases). V lost 5 bases and J 5 bases, leaving 9 bases between the germline ends. This CDR3 comprises 13 residues. The DNA of the CDR3 is TGTGCCAGCAGTGTCGGGGGGAATGAAAAACTGTTTTTT. Its protein product is CASSVGGNEKLFF.

V usage is TRBV6-4 and J usage is TRBJ2-3, with TRBD1 matching over 7 bases. The CDR3 contains 13 residues. CDR1 and CDR2 from the germline V gene are MRHNA and SNTAGT. The J segment lost 5 bases and the V segment lost 4 bases, leaving 3 bases of the junction unmatched. The CDR3 region has the DNA TGTGCCAGCAGTGGACAGGGTGGAGATACGCAGTATTTT. It encodes CASSGQGGDTQYF.

For this clone: Different DNA sequences within this sample yield the same CDR3. The rearrangement links TRBV7-3 to TRBJ2-1, with 10 bases lining up with TRBD1. J gave up 2 bases and V 2 bases, and 0 bases lay outside the gene matches. The CDR3 has 15 residues. The V gene's germline CDR1 is SGHTA and CDR2 FQGTGA. The CDR3 here is CASSLGQGAYNEQFF. The DNA for the CDR3 is TGTGCCAGCAGCTTAGGACAGGGGGCCTACAATGAGCAGTTCTTC.

J is TRBJ2-7 and V is TRBV7-5; TRBD1 is taken as the D call from the table, unchecked against the DNA. TRBV7-5 represents a pseudogene. The CDR3 is 15 amino acids. The CDR3 DNA is TGTGCCAGAAGCTTCCGGAACAGCTACTCCTACGAGCAGTACTTC. Amino acid sequence: CARSFRNSYSYEQYF.

The V and J genes are TRBV3-1 (or the pseudogene TRBV3-2) and TRBJ2-7; TRBD1 agrees at 8 bases. Germline V gives CDR1 LGHDT, CDR2 YNNKEL (reference sequence). After removal of 5 bases from V and 3 bases from J, the junction contained 6 bases not matched to a gene. CDR3 size: 14 residues. In DNA form, the CDR3 reads TGTGCCAGCAGCGGGGGACAGGCGTTCTACGAGCAGTACTTC. Amino acids: CASSGGQAFYEQYF.

The chain employs TRBV30 and TRBJ1-6, with D hard to call. The CDR3 loop spans 14 amino acids. CDR1 GTSNPN and CDR2 SVGIG come from the germline V gene (reference sequence). V was pared by 4 bases and J by 8 bases, with 15 bases between. The CDR3, as DNA: TGTGCCTGGAATGGGCCGACGATCTATTCACCCCTCCACTTT. It specifies CAWNGPTIYSPLHF. The full variable domain, its missing parts supplied by reference TRBV30 and TRBJ1-6, is SQTIHQWPATLVQPVGSPLSLECTVEGTSNPNLYWYRQAAGRGLQLLFYSVGIGQISSEVPQNLSASRPQDRQFILSSKKLLLSDSGFYLCAWNGPTIYSPLHFGNGTRLTVT.

The chain joins TRBV5-6 to TRBJ1-2, with D possibly matching TRBD1 (5 bases). Deletions cut 3 bases from V and 0 bases from J, with 18 bases between. The CDR3 runs to 17 residues. Germline assignment: CDR1 SGHDT and CDR2 YYEEEE. The CDR3 nucleotides are TGTGCCAGCAGCTCCGAGGACATTTTCCTGTCTAACTATGGCTACACCTTC. This gives the protein CASSSEDIFLSNYGYTF. Full variable domain (remainder filled in from reference TRBV5-6 and TRBJ1-2): DAGVTQSPTHLIKTRGQQVTLRCSPKSGHDTVSWYQQALGQGPQFIFQYYEEEERQRGNFPDRFSGHQFPNYSSELNVNALLLGDSALYLCASSSEDIFLSNYGYTFGSGTRLTVV.

The CDR3 nucleotides read TGTGCCAGCAGGAGGGACAGGGGGCGCACAGATACGCAGTATTTT. Amino acids: CASRRDRGRTDTQYF. The V and J genes are TRBV2 and TRBJ2-3; TRBD1 matches at 12 bases. CDR1 SNHLY and CDR2 FYNNEI come from the germline V gene. Trimming took 6 bases from V and 1 from J; bases not matched to a gene: 2. This CDR3 is 15 amino acids long. Looking up the rest from reference TRBV2 and TRBJ2-3 gives the full variable domain: EPEVTQTPSHQVTQMGQEVILRCVPISNHLYFYWYRQILGQKVEFLVSFYNNEISEKSEIFDDQFSVERPDGSNFTLKIRSTKLEDSAMYFCASRRDRGRTDTQYFGPGTRLTVL.

This clone was observed a single time. The J gene is TRBJ2-3, the V gene TRBV4-3, with TRBD2 matching 8 bases. V dropped 4 bases and J dropped 2; count of bases not matched to a gene: 5. Germline V gene sequence: CDR1 LGHNA, CDR2 YSLEER. The CDR3 loop spans 15 amino acids. The CDR3 here is CASSRAGVNTDTQYF. CDR3 in DNA: TGCGCCAGCAGCCGAGCGGGGGTCAACACAGATACGCAGTATTTT.

The rearrangement uses TRBV12-3 or TRBV12-4 and TRBJ1-1, with D tentatively TRBD1 (5 bases). There are 13 residues in the CDR3. The V end was cut by 8 bases, the J end by 4 bases, with 14 bases between. CDR3 loop: CASSKDILTEAFF. The CDR3 DNA follows: TGTGCCAGCTCCAAGGACATTCTCACTGAAGCTTTCTTT.

This clone was recorded a few times. The chain recombines TRBV18 with TRBJ1-5, with TRBD1 matching over 8 bases. Trimming at V came to 2 bases and at J to 7 bases, leaving 4 bases not matched to a gene. The CDR3 loop spans 14 amino acids. Germline V lookup: CDR1 KGHSH, CDR2 LQKENI. In DNA, the CDR3 is TGTGCCAGCTCACCATTGACAGGGGAACAGCCCCAGCATTTT. The encoded protein is CASSPLTGEQPQHF.